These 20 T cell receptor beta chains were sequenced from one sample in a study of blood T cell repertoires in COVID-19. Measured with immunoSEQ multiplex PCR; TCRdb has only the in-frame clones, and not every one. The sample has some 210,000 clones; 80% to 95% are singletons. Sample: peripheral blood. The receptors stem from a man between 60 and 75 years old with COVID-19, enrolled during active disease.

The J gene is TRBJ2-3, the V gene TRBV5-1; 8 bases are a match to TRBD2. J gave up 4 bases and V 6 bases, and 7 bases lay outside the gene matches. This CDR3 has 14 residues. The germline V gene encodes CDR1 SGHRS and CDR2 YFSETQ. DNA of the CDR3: TGCGCCAGCACCCCTTCGGGAGGGCCAGATACGCAGTATTTT. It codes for CASTPSGGPDTQYF.

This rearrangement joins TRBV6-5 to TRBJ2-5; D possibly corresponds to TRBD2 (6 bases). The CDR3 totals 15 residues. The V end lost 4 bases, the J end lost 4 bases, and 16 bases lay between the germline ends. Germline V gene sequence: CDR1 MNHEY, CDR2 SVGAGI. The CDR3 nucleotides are TGTGCCAGCAGTTTATACCGGGAGAATGGAGAGACCCAGTACTTC. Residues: CASSLYRENGETQYF.

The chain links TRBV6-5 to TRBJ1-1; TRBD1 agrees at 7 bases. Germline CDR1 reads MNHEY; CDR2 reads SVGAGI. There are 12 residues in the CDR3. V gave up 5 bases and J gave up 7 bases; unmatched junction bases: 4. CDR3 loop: CASSRTGSEAFF. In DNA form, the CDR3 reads TGTGCCAGCAGTAGGACAGGCAGTGAAGCTTTCTTT.

The CDR3 DNA is TGTGCCAGCAGCTTGGGTACCTACAATGAGCAGTTCTTC. Amino acids: CASSLGTYNEQFF. The chain employs TRBV5-4 and TRBJ2-1, with no clear D. This CDR3 has 13 amino acids. Germline CDR1 reads SGHNT; CDR2 reads YYREEE (reference sequence). V lost 0 bases, J lost 2 bases, and 3 bases lay in between.

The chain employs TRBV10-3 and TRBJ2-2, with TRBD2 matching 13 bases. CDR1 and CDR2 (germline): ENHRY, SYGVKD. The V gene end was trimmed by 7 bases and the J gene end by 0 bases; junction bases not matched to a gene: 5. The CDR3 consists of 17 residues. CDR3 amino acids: CAIMGGLAGPNTGELFF. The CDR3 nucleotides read TGTGCCATCATGGGGGGACTAGCGGGACCGAACACCGGGGAGCTGTTTTTT.

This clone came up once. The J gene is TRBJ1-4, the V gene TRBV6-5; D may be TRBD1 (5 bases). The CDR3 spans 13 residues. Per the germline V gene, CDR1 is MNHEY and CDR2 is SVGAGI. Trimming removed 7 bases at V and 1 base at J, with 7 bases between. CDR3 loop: CASTRVTNEKLFF. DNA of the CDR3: TGTGCCAGCACCAGGGTAACTAATGAAAAACTGTTTTTT.

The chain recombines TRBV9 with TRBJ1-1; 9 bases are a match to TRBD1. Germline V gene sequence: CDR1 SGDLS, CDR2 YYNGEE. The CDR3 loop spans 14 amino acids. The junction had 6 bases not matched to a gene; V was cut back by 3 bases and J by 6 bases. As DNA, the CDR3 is TGTGCCAGCAGCGGACAGGGGGGTCCGTCTGAAGCTTTCTTT. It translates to CASSGQGGPSEAFF.

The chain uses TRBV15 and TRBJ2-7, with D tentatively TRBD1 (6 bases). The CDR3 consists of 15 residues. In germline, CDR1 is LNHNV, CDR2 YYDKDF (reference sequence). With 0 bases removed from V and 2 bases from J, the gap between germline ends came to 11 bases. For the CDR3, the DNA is TGTGCCACCAGCAGAGAGCCCGGGACACCCTACGAGCAGTACTTC. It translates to CATSREPGTPYEQYF.

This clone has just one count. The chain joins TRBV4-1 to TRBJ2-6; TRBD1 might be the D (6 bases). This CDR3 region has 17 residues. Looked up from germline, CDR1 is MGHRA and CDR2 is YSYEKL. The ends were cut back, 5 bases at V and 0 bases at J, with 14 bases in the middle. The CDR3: CASSGKTGSSGANVLTF. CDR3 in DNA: TGCGCCAGCAGCGGAAAAACAGGGTCCTCTGGGGCCAACGTCCTGACTTTC.

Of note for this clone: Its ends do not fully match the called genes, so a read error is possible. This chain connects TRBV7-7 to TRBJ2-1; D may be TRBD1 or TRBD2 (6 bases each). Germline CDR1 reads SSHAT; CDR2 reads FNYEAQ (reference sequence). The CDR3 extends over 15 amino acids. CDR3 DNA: TGTGCTAGCAGCTTAGCGGCAGGGGTCAACAATGAGCAGTTCTTC. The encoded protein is CASSLAAGVNNEQFF.

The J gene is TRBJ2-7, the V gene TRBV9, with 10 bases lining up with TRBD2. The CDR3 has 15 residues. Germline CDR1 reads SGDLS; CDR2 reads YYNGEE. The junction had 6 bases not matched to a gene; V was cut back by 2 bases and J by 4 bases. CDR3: CASSVTSGPNYEQYF. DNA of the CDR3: TGTGCCAGCAGCGTGACTAGCGGGCCAAATTACGAGCAGTACTTC. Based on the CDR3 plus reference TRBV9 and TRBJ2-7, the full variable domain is DSGVTQTPKHLITATGQRVTLRCSPRSGDLSVYWYQQSLDQGLQFLIQYYNGEERAKGNILERFSAQQFPDLHSELNLSSLELGDSALYFCASSVTSGPNYEQYFGPGTRLTVT.

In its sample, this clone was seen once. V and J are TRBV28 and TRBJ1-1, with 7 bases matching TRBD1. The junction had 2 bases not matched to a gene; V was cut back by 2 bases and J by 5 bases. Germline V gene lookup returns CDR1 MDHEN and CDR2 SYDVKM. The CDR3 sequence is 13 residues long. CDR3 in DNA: TGTGCCAGCAGTTTAATCAGGGGGACTGAAGCTTTCTTT. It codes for CASSLIRGTEAFF.

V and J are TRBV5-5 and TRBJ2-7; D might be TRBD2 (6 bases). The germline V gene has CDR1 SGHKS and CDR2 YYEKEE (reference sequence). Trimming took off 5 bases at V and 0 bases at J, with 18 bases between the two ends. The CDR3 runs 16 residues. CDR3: CASSSQTRDSSYEQYF. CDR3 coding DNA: TGTGCCAGCAGTAGCCAGACTCGGGACTCCTCCTACGAGCAGTACTTC.

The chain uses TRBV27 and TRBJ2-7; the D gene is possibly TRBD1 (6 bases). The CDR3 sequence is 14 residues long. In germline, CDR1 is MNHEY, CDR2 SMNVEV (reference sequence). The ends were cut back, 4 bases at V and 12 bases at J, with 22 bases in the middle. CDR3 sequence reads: CASSSNPGQRDPYF. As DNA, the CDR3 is TGTGCCAGCAGTTCTAACCCGGGACAACGAGACCCGTACTTC.

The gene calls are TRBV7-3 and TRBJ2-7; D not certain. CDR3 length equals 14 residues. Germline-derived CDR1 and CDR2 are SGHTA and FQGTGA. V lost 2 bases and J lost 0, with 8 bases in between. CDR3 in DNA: TGTGCCAGCAGCTTATCGCCGAGCTCCTACGAGCAGTACTTC. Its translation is CASSLSPSSYEQYF.

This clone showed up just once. The CDR3 is CASSLARLVVDAGYEQYF. Written as DNA, the CDR3 is TGCGCCAGCAGCTTGGCGCGTCTAGTAGTCGATGCCGGCTACGAGCAGTACTTC. The rearrangement uses TRBV5-1 and TRBJ2-7, with D unclear. Per the germline V gene, CDR1 is SGHRS and CDR2 is YFSETQ. The germline V and J ends were trimmed by 0 bases and 3 bases, with 22 bases remaining between them. The length of the CDR3 is 18 residues. The whole variable domain, remainder taken from reference TRBV5-1 and TRBJ2-7, is KAGVTQTPRYLIKTRGQQVTLSCSPISGHRSVSWYQQTPGQGLQFLFEYFSETQRNKGNFPGRFSGRQFSNSRSEMNVSTLELGDSALYLCASSLARLVVDAGYEQYFGPGTRLTVT.

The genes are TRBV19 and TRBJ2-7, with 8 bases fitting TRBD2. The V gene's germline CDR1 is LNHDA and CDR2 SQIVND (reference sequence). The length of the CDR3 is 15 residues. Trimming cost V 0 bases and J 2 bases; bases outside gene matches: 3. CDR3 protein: CASSIDQRGTYEQYF. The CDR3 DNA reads TGTGCCAGTAGTATAGACCAGCGGGGGACCTACGAGCAGTACTTC. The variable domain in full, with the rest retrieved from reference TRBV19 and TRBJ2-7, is DGGITQSPKYLFRKEGQNVTLSCEQNLNHDAMYWYRQDPGQGLRLIYYSQIVNDFQKGDIAEGYSVSREKKESFPLTVTSAQKNPTAFYLCASSIDQRGTYEQYFGPGTRLTVT.

This chain's CDR3 is CASSYSGAEAFF. CDR3 coding DNA: TGTGCCAGCAGTTACTCAGGGGCTGAAGCTTTCTTT. The chain joins TRBV6-5 to TRBJ1-1; D might be TRBD1 (5 bases). The length of the CDR3 is 12 residues. V was clipped by 0 bases and J by 6 bases, with 5 bases between them. From germline, CDR1 is MNHEY and CDR2 SVGAGI.

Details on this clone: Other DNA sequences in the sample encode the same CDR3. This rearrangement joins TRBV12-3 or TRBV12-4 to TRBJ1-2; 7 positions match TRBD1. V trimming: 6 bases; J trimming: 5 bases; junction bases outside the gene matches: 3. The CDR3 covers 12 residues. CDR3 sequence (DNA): TGTGCCAGCAGCTTACAGGGGTATGGCTACACCTTC. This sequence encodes CASSLQGYGYTF.

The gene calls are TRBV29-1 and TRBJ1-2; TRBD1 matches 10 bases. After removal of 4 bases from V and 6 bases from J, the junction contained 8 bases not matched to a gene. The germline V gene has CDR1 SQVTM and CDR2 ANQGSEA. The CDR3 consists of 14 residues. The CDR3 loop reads CSVGVGQGEDGYTF. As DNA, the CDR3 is TGCAGCGTTGGGGTTGGACAGGGGGAGGATGGCTACACCTTC.